The T cell receptor beta chain described here comes from a study of Tregs in tolerant kidney transplant recipients. Study overall: Mixed chimerism was transient after nonmyeloablative marrow transplants from related graft donors.

Germline-derived CDR1 and CDR2 are SGHTA and FQGNSA. The germline V and J ends were trimmed by 5 bases and 0 bases, with 7 bases remaining between them. The CDR3 totals 13 residues. Using immunoSEQ multiplex PCR, the repertoire was profiled, and TCRdb retains in-frame clones only, with some absent. The top ten clones hold about 0.5% of a sample with roughly 80,000 clones, approximately 98% of them seen once. With respect to this clone: The antigen is unknown.

Findings of the study overall: Few patients were studied, so findings need validation in larger groups. Changing PCR primers prevented nucleotide comparison between some patients' samples.

The TCR was taken from a human donor who received a combined kidney and bone marrow transplant. This sample comprised CD4+ T cells from blood, obtained before the transplant. The V call is TRBV7-2, the J call TRBJ1-2; D is unresolved. The CDR3 nucleotides are TGTGCCAGCAGCCCCAGAACTAACTATGGCTACACCTTC. Amino acids: CASSPRTNYGYTF.